This T cell receptor beta chain was captured in a study of PD-L1 blockade in urothelial cancer. Measured with immunoSEQ multiplex PCR; TCRdb has only the in-frame clones, and not every one. The sample consists of tens of thousands of clones, 84% of them appearing once. Germline V gene sequence: CDR1 SGHRS, CDR2 YFSETQ. Trimming took 6 bases from V and 1 from J; bases not matched to a gene: 6. CDR3 length: 15 amino acids. This clone appeared a single time. The V gene is TRBV5-1, the J gene TRBJ2-3; 9 bases agree with TRBD2. The TCR was taken from an older man with urothelial cancer. Here the sequenced sample was PBMCs, taken around atezolizumab (anti-PD-L1) treatment. CDR3 residues: CASTRLAVGTDTQYF. For the CDR3, the DNA is TGCGCCAGCACCAGACTAGCGGTCGGCACAGATACGCAGTATTTT.